These 8 T cell receptor beta chains were all obtained from the same sample, sequenced in a study of T cell responses to AZD1222 COVID-19 vaccine. TCRdb's table, derived via immunoSEQ multiplex PCR, lists solely in-frame clones and lacks some. The top ten hold about 5.2% of the sample, which has some 86,000 clones, 92% seen once. The sample here was peripheral blood, taken on day 0 of AZD1222 vaccination. These receptors were taken from an adult in good health.

The J gene is TRBJ1-6, the V gene TRBV19; D not certain. Trimming removed 3 bases from V and 4 bases from J, with 13 bases in between. Germline V gene sequence: CDR1 LNHDA, CDR2 SQIVND (reference sequence). The CDR3 length is 16 residues. DNA for the CDR3: TGTGCCAGTAGTATCGGCACCCACGGATATAATTCACCCCTCCACTTT. Its protein is CASSIGTHGYNSPLHF.

The J gene is TRBJ2-3, the V gene TRBV9; 10 bases map to TRBD2. The CDR3 has 16 amino acids. CDR1 and CDR2 (germline): SGDLS, YYNGEE. Trimming cost V 0 bases and J 5 bases; bases outside gene matches: 6. The CDR3 sequence: CASSVEPGLAIDTQYF. Written as DNA, the CDR3 is TGTGCCAGCAGCGTAGAACCGGGACTAGCGATAGATACGCAGTATTTT.

This chain uses TRBV3-1 (or the pseudogene TRBV3-2) with TRBJ1-4; D gene ambiguous. Germline V gene sequence: CDR1 LGHDT, CDR2 YNNKEL (reference sequence). The V gene lost 2 bases and the J gene lost 8 bases, with 12 bases spanning the gap. This CDR3 region has 14 residues. The chain's CDR3 is CASSQSRTSEKLFF. Written as DNA, the CDR3 is TGTGCCAGCAGCCAAAGCAGGACCTCCGAAAAACTGTTTTTT.

The J gene is TRBJ1-3, the V gene TRBV29-1; 9 positions match TRBD1. The trim removed 7 bases at V and 4 bases at J, leaving 5 bases unmatched. Looked up from germline, CDR1 is SQVTM and CDR2 is ANQGSEA. This CDR3 has 13 residues. CDR3 nucleotides: TGCAGCGCACAGGGGGCTGCCGGAAACACCATATATTTT. Translated, it gives CSAQGAAGNTIYF.

The J gene is TRBJ2-1, the V gene TRBV28; 9 nucleotides agree with TRBD1. The CDR3 spans 14 residues. Per germline, CDR1 MDHEN and CDR2 SYDVKM. V shed 6 bases and J 7 bases; nucleotides not matched to a gene: 7. The CDR3 is CASSPLGQGNEQFF. The CDR3 coding sequence is TGTGCCAGCAGCCCCCTCGGACAGGGGAATGAGCAGTTCTTC. The variable domain in full, completed from reference TRBV28 and TRBJ2-1, reads DVKVTQSSRYLVKRTGEKVFLECVQDMDHENMFWYRQDPGLGLRLIYFSYDVKMKEKGDIPEGYSVSREKKERFSLILESASTNQTSMYLCASSPLGQGNEQFFGPGTRLTVL.

This clone has just one count. The chain uses TRBV6-2 or TRBV6-3 and TRBJ2-3; D not certain. The CDR3 totals 17 residues. V was cut by 5 bases and J by 2 bases, with 20 bases left in between. CDR1 MNHEY and CDR2 SVGEGT come from the germline V gene. DNA for the CDR3: TGTGCCAGCAGTCAATTTGGGTTGGCAGTTCACACAGATACGCAGTATTTT. The encoded protein is CASSQFGLAVHTDTQYF.

The gene calls are TRBV28 and TRBJ1-1; perhaps TRBD1 as D (5 bases). Per the germline V gene, CDR1 is MDHEN and CDR2 is SYDVKM. The CDR3 runs to 13 residues. With 6 bases removed from V and 1 base from J, the gap between germline ends came to 9 bases. The CDR3 protein is CASSKTANTEAFF. CDR3 coding DNA: TGTGCCAGCAGCAAGACAGCGAACACTGAAGCTTTCTTT.

The chain employs TRBV5-4 and TRBJ2-3, with 9 bases lining up with TRBD2. Germline V gives CDR1 SGHNT, CDR2 YYREEE (reference sequence). With 2 bases clipped from V and 3 bases from J, the junction kept 4 bases outside the gene matches. The CDR3 consists of 15 residues. The CDR3 region is CASSFASGTTDTQYF. As DNA, the CDR3 is TGTGCCAGCAGCTTCGCTAGCGGGACGACAGATACGCAGTATTTT.